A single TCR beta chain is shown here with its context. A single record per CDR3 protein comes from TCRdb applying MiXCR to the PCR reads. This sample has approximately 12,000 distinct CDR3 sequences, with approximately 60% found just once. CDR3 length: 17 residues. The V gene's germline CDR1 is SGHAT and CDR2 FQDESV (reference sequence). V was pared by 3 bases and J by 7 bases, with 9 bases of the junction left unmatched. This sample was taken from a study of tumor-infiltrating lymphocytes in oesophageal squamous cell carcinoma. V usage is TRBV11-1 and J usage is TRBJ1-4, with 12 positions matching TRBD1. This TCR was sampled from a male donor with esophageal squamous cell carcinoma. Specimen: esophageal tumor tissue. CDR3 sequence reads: CASSFSTGTGGGEKLFF. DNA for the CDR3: TGTGCCAGCAGCTTTTCGACGGGGACAGGGGGCGGTGAAAAACTGTTTTTT. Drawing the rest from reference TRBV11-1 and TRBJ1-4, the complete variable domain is EAEVAQSPRYKITEKSQAVAFWCDPISGHATLYWYRQILGQGPELLVQFQDESVVDDSQLPKDRFSAERLKGVDSTLKIQPAELGDSAMYLCASSFSTGTGGGEKLFFGSGTQLSVL.